The rows below give T cell receptor beta chains drawn from one sample of a study of shared clonotypes between healthy human individuals. Data came from immunoSEQ multiplex PCR; TCRdb stores just in-frame clones and leaves some out. The sample shows about 2.1 million clones, around 93% of them seen only once. The sequenced sample consisted of naive CD8+ T cells from PBMCs. The receptor set was obtained from a man aged 18 to 30 in good health. Some clones in this sample may be carry-over from other donors' samples. Each CDR3 is given with its conserved first and last residue. A D gene is named only where the DNA matches it firmly. Only some rows state a clone size, as once, few, many or a class for expanded clones.

.	.	TRBV27	TRBJ2-1	CASSPSPYNEQFF	TGTGCCAGCAGCCCCTCCCCCTACAATGAGCAGTTCTTC
.	.	TRBV29-1	TRBJ2-5	CSVGGSLWGKSASAQYF	TGCAGCGTTGGGGGTTCCCTTTGGGGTAAATCGGCGTCGGCCCAGTACTTC
TRBD1	.	TRBV4-1	TRBJ1-1	CASSQVDRGYVNTEAFF	TGCGCCAGCAGCCAAGTGGACAGGGGGTACGTGAACACTGAAGCTTTCTTT
.	.	TRBV9	TRBJ2-2	CASTSRAANTGELFF	TGTGCCAGCACCTCCAGGGCAGCTAACACCGGGGAGCTGTTTTTT
TRBD2	.	TRBV19	TRBJ2-7	CASRGGYEQYF	TGTGCCAGTCGGGGGGGGTACGAGCAGTACTTC
.	.	TRBV15	TRBJ2-7	CATSRSRLGREQYF	TGTGCCACCAGCAGATCCCGACTAGGGAGAGAGCAGTACTTC
TRBD1	.	TRBV19	TRBJ2-7	CASSPRGSSYEQYF	TGTGCCAGTAGCCCCAGGGGGAGCTCCTACGAGCAGTACTTC
.	.	TRBV12-2	TRBJ2-3	CASRLVRGYTGSTDTQYF	TGTGCAAGTCGCTTAGTTCGGGGGTATACGGGTAGCACAGATACGCAGTATTTT
.	once	TRBV27	TRBJ2-2	CASRGVVTGELFF	TGTGCCAGCAGGGGTGTAGTCACCGGGGAGCTGTTTTTT
.	.	TRBV9	TRBJ2-2	CASSWTQREPGELFF	TGTGCCAGCAGCTGGACTCAAAGGGAGCCCGGGGAGCTGTTTTTT
TRBD2	.	TRBV7-9	TRBJ2-1	CASSRGTSGSFGPFF	TGTGCCAGCAGCCGAGGGACTAGCGGGAGTTTTGGGCCGTTCTTC
TRBD1	.	TRBV28	TRBJ2-1	CASNRRDSSYNEQFF	TGTGCCAGCAACCGTCGGGACAGTTCCTACAATGAGCAGTTCTTC
TRBD1	.	TRBV15	TRBJ1-2	CATSRDDRGGGYTF	TGTGCCACCAGCAGAGATGACAGGGGTGGAGGCTACACCTTC
.	.	TRBV7-9	TRBJ2-1	CASSEPQGFYNEQFF	TGTGCCAGCAGCGAACCCCAGGGTTTTTACAATGAGCAGTTCTTC
.	.	TRBV28	TRBJ2-3	CASSFSGKHTDTQYF	TGTGCCAGCAGTTTTAGCGGCAAACACACAGATACGCAGTATTTT
.	.	TRBV28	TRBJ1-1	CASSLWGANTEAFF	TGTGCCAGCAGTTTGTGGGGGGCTAACACTGAAGCTTTCTTT
.	.	TRBV29-1	TRBJ1-1	CSVEGHLNTEAFF	TGCAGCGTTGAAGGACATCTGAACACTGAAGCTTTCTTT
.	once	TRBV19	TRBJ2-7	CASSIGRAATYEQYF	TGTGCCAGTAGTATCGGCAGGGCCGCTACCTACGAGCAGTACTTC
TRBD1	.	TRBV7-9	TRBJ2-4	CASTGQGENIQYF	TGTGCCAGTACTGGACAGGGAGAAAACATTCAGTACTTC
TRBD1	.	TRBV29-1	TRBJ2-1	CSVGQGLGYEQFF	TGCAGCGTGGGACAGGGTTTAGGCTATGAGCAGTTCTTC
TRBD1	.	TRBV5-4	TRBJ1-1	CASSLAGTVLLRTEAFF	TGTGCCAGCAGCTTGGCCGGGACAGTTTTATTGCGCACTGAAGCTTTCTTT
.	.	TRBV5-6	TRBJ2-7	CASSLAPMGEQYF	TGTGCCAGCAGCTTGGCCCCGATGGGAGAGCAGTACTTC
.	.	TRBV9	TRBJ2-3	CASSVGAGDTDTQYF	TGTGCCAGCAGCGTAGGGGCAGGGGACACAGATACGCAGTATTTT
.	.	TRBV2	TRBJ2-3	CASRMGRTSTDTQYF	TGTGCCAGCAGAATGGGGCGGACAAGCACAGATACGCAGTATTTT
TRBD2	.	TRBV28	TRBJ2-5	CASSRLAGNQETQYF	TGTGCCAGCAGCCGACTAGCGGGGAACCAAGAGACCCAGTACTTC
TRBD1	once	TRBV19	TRBJ2-7	CASSEGQIYEQYF	TGTGCCAGTAGTGAGGGACAGATTTACGAGCAGTACTTC
.	.	TRBV27	TRBJ2-7	CASSLGLAYEQYF	TGTGCCAGCAGTTTAGGCCTGGCCTACGAGCAGTACTTC
TRBD1	.	TRBV27	TRBJ1-2	CASRGTEIDDGYTF	TGTGCCAGCAGGGGGACAGAAATAGACGATGGCTACACCTTC
TRBD2	.	TRBV9	TRBJ2-7	CASSVASAGGYYEQYF	TGTGCCAGCAGCGTAGCTTCGGCGGGAGGGTACTACGAGCAGTACTTC
.	.	TRBV15	TRBJ1-1	CATSRDRDTEAFF	TGTGCCACCAGCAGAGACAGGGACACTGAAGCTTTCTTT
TRBD1	.	TRBV9	TRBJ2-7	CASSTGTGAEQYF	TGTGCCAGCAGCACCGGGACAGGGGCCGAGCAGTACTTC
TRBD1	.	TRBV7-9	TRBJ2-6	CASSSSNDRGPGANVLTF	TGTGCCAGCAGCTCATCGAATGACAGGGGGCCTGGGGCCAACGTCCTGACTTTC
.	.	TRBV5-4	TRBJ2-3	CASSFVGGSDTQYF	TGTGCCAGCAGCTTCGTAGGAGGGAGTGATACGCAGTATTTT
.	.	TRBV15	TRBJ1-5	CATSRGVGGNQPQHF	TGTGCCACCAGCAGAGGTGTAGGGGGCAATCAGCCCCAGCATTTT
.	.	TRBV2	TRBJ1-2	CASSERGGYGYTF	TGTGCCAGCAGTGAAAGGGGTGGCTATGGCTACACCTTC
.	.	TRBV7-6	TRBJ2-5	CASSLSGTTGTQYF	TGTGCCAGCAGCTTATCGGGCACCACCGGGACCCAGTACTTC
TRBD2	.	TRBV2	TRBJ2-2	CASSDWTSGSYAGELFF	TGTGCCAGCAGTGATTGGACTAGCGGGAGTTACGCCGGGGAGCTGTTTTTT
TRBD1	once	TRBV13	TRBJ1-2	CASSASDRDYGYTF	TGTGCCAGCAGCGCCTCAGACAGGGACTATGGCTACACCTTC
TRBD1	.	TRBV29-1	TRBJ2-3	CSVDPGGGTTDTQYF	TGCAGCGTCGATCCAGGGGGTGGGACGACAGATACGCAGTATTTT
.	.	TRBV5-6	TRBJ2-2	CASSLAGGQKTGELFF	TGTGCCAGCAGCTTGGCTGGTGGACAAAAGACCGGGGAGCTGTTTTTT
.	.	TRBV7-2	TRBJ1-2	CASSPGRQEGGYGYTF	TGTGCCAGCAGCCCTGGGAGGCAAGAGGGCGGCTATGGCTACACCTTC
.	.	TRBV7-8	TRBJ1-3	CASSPEGNTIYF	TGTGCCAGCAGCCCCGAGGGAAACACCATATATTTT
TRBD1	.	TRBV4-1	TRBJ2-7	CASSPWTGGYEQYF	TGCGCCAGCAGCCCATGGACAGGGGGCTACGAGCAGTACTTC
TRBD1	few	TRBV19	TRBJ1-2	CASSVGTVYGYTF	TGTGCCAGTAGCGTCGGGACAGTCTATGGCTACACCTTC
.	.	TRBV5-3	TRBJ2-7	CAAPAGSYEQYF	TGTGCCGCTCCGGCCGGGTCCTACGAGCAGTACTTC
TRBD1	.	TRBV7-9	TRBJ1-2	CASSLVGGDYGYTF	TGTGCCAGCAGCTTAGTAGGGGGCGACTATGGCTACACCTTC
.	.	TRBV2	TRBJ2-7	CASSETRRDPEQYF	TGTGCCAGCAGTGAAACTCGTAGGGATCCCGAGCAGTACTTC
TRBD2	.	TRBV13	TRBJ2-1	CASSQGVEGGPRNEQFF	TGTGCCAGCAGCCAGGGAGTTGAGGGAGGGCCGAGGAATGAGCAGTTCTTC
.	.	TRBV14	TRBJ2-3	CASRQIGTAVLYF	TGTGCCAGCAGACAAATCGGGACCGCTGTACTGTATTTT
TRBD2	.	TRBV28	TRBJ2-7	CASSRSGSSQEQYF	TGTGCCAGCAGCCGTAGCGGGTCCTCTCAAGAGCAGTACTTC
.	.	TRBV30	TRBJ1-2	CAWIPAAGSGYTF	TGTGCCTGGATCCCTGCGGCAGGGTCTGGCTACACCTTC
.	.	TRBV5-4	TRBJ1-1	CASSRGGDGTEAFF	TGTGCCAGCAGCCGGGGGGGAGATGGCACTGAAGCTTTCTTT